The rows below give T cell receptor beta chains drawn from one sample of a study of CD8 T cells in ankylosing spondylitis. TCRdb redid the calling of the 5' RACE reads with MiXCR, one entry per CDR3 protein. The sample has under 300,000 distinct CDR3 sequences, 15% to 20% seen once. Sequenced input: blood, either unsorted or a sorted T cell fraction (not recorded which). The receptor source for this set is a male donor with ankylosing spondylitis or in good health (not recorded which). CDR3s include the opening cysteine and the closing phenylalanine or tryptophan. The D gene is left open where the match is weak. For some rows the clone size is stated as once, few or many, or as a class when expanded; others skip it.

j_gene: TRBJ2-1; v_gene: TRBV20-1; abundance: few; d_gene: TRBD2; CDR3nt: TGCAGTGCTAGAAGACTAGCGGGAGATGAGCAGTTCTTC; CDR3aa: CSARRLAGDEQFF
j_gene: TRBJ2-7; v_gene: TRBV7-8; abundance: -; d_gene: TRBD2; CDR3nt: TGTGCCAGCAGCTTTTTGGTAGCGGGAGGGCCTAGCTACGAGCAGTACTTC; CDR3aa: CASSFLVAGGPSYEQYF
j_gene: TRBJ2-7; v_gene: TRBV7-9; abundance: -; d_gene: -; CDR3nt: TGTGCCAGCAGCTTCGCAGACAGCAGCCAAGGCTACGAGCAGTACTTC; CDR3aa: CASSFADSSQGYEQYF
j_gene: TRBJ2-7; v_gene: TRBV6-6; abundance: -; d_gene: -; CDR3nt: TGTGCCAGCAGCGACGAGGGGTTCGAGCAGTACTTC; CDR3aa: CASSDEGFEQYF
j_gene: TRBJ2-7; v_gene: TRBV29-1; abundance: many; d_gene: -; CDR3nt: TGCAGCGTTTTGGGGGTCGCGTACGAGCAGTACTTC; CDR3aa: CSVLGVAYEQYF
j_gene: TRBJ2-1; v_gene: TRBV5-1; abundance: many; d_gene: TRBD2; CDR3nt: TGCGCCAGCAGCTTGCTAAATAGCGGGAGTCCTAATGAGCAGTTCTTC; CDR3aa: CASSLLNSGSPNEQFF
j_gene: TRBJ2-1; v_gene: TRBV5-1; abundance: -; d_gene: -; CDR3nt: TGCGCCAGCAGCCCCCCGGACCCATACAATGAGCAGTTCTTC; CDR3aa: CASSPPDPYNEQFF
j_gene: TRBJ2-7; v_gene: TRBV5-1; abundance: -; d_gene: TRBD1; CDR3nt: TGCGCCAGCAGCTGGGGGGGACAGGGCTACGAGCAGTACTTC; CDR3aa: CASSWGGQGYEQYF
j_gene: TRBJ2-3; v_gene: TRBV7-6; abundance: -; d_gene: -; CDR3nt: TGTGCCAGCAGCCCTACGTTCCGCACAGATACGCAGTATTTT; CDR3aa: CASSPTFRTDTQYF
j_gene: TRBJ2-7; v_gene: TRBV29-1; abundance: -; d_gene: -; CDR3nt: TGCAGCGTCGCCTTCCTCCTAGCGTCGGCCTACGAGCAGTACTTC; CDR3aa: CSVAFLLASAYEQYF
j_gene: TRBJ2-5; v_gene: TRBV25-1; abundance: many; d_gene: -; CDR3nt: TGTGCCAGCAGTGAACAAGGGACGGCAGAAGAGACCCAGTACTTC; CDR3aa: CASSEQGTAEETQYF
j_gene: TRBJ2-5; v_gene: TRBV6-5; abundance: many; d_gene: -; CDR3nt: TGTGCCAGCAGTTATATCAGAAACGAAGAGACCCAGTACTTC; CDR3aa: CASSYIRNEETQYF
j_gene: TRBJ2-7; v_gene: TRBV25-1; abundance: many; d_gene: -; CDR3nt: TGTGCCAGCAGTGGAGGGGGGACCTCGTACGAGCAGTACTTC; CDR3aa: CASSGGGTSYEQYF
j_gene: TRBJ2-5; v_gene: TRBV29-1; abundance: -; d_gene: -; CDR3nt: TGCAGCGTCTATGCGGGCCAAGGGACCCAGTACTTC; CDR3aa: CSVYAGQGTQYF
j_gene: TRBJ2-1; v_gene: TRBV6-1; abundance: few; d_gene: TRBD2; CDR3nt: TGTGCCAGCAGTCCTCGTACGGGACTAGCGGGAGCGAATGAGCAGTTCTTC; CDR3aa: CASSPRTGLAGANEQFF
j_gene: TRBJ2-3; v_gene: TRBV28; abundance: -; d_gene: TRBD1; CDR3nt: TGTGCCAGCAGTAGCTGGACAGGGACGCCTGTGGATACGCAGTATTTT; CDR3aa: CASSSWTGTPVDTQYF
j_gene: TRBJ2-2; v_gene: TRBV10-3; abundance: few; d_gene: -; CDR3nt: TGTGCCATCAGCGGAGACAGGACCACGAACACCGGGGAGCTGTTTTTT; CDR3aa: CAISGDRTTNTGELFF
j_gene: TRBJ2-1; v_gene: TRBV29-1; abundance: many; d_gene: -; CDR3nt: TGCAGCGTTGGGACCTCAGGGGTGGGAGGCCTTGTGGGGTTCTTC; CDR3aa: CSVGTSGVGGLVGFF
j_gene: TRBJ2-1; v_gene: TRBV11-2; abundance: -; d_gene: -; CDR3nt: TGTGCTAGCCAGGGGCTTCACAATGAGCAGTTCTTC; CDR3aa: CASQGLHNEQFF
j_gene: TRBJ2-1; v_gene: TRBV7-9; abundance: -; d_gene: TRBD2; CDR3nt: TGTGCCAGCGTTGGACTAGCGGGAGTTCATGAGCAGTTCTTC; CDR3aa: CASVGLAGVHEQFF
j_gene: TRBJ2-3; v_gene: TRBV13; abundance: few; d_gene: -; CDR3nt: TGTGCCAGCAGCACCCGGGACGGTGGGGCTGTAGATACGCAGTATTTT; CDR3aa: CASSTRDGGAVDTQYF
j_gene: TRBJ2-4; v_gene: TRBV11-3; abundance: -; d_gene: -; CDR3nt: TGTGCCAGCAGCCTTGGCCGGACAGCCGCGGGGCTAGCCAAAAACATTCAGTACTTC; CDR3aa: CASSLGRTAAGLAKNIQYF
j_gene: TRBJ2-3; v_gene: TRBV4-1; abundance: many; d_gene: TRBD2; CDR3nt: TGCGCCAGCAGCCAAGATCGACTAGCCCCAGATACGCAGTATTTT; CDR3aa: CASSQDRLAPDTQYF
j_gene: TRBJ2-3; v_gene: TRBV15; abundance: -; d_gene: TRBD2; CDR3nt: TGTGCCACCAGTGGACTAGCGGGAAAGACAGATACGCAGTATTTT; CDR3aa: CATSGLAGKTDTQYF